Listed below are T cell receptor beta chains from one sample, sequenced in a study of blood T cell repertoires in COVID-19. Data came from immunoSEQ multiplex PCR; TCRdb stores just in-frame clones and leaves some out. The repertoire holds 95,000 to 130,000 clones, 70% to 85% seen once, with just under 7.5% in the top ten. Sequences were obtained from peripheral blood. The receptors originated from a man in his sixties or seventies with active or convalescent COVID-19. The CDR3 runs from the conserved cysteine through the conserved F or W. The D gene is left open where the match is weak. The size of a clone is reported for some rows only, either as once, few or many, or as a class for expanded clones.

>TRBD2|TRBV28|TRBJ2-5|NA
TGTGCCAGCAGGCTGACACTAGCGGGAGGCGGGGAGACCCAGTACTTC
CASRLTLAGGGETQYF
>NA|TRBV7-2|TRBJ1-1|NA
TGTGCCAGCAGCTCGGCCCGGGGGGGGAGGACTGAAGCTTTCTTT
CASSSARGGRTEAFF
>NA|TRBV18|TRBJ2-7|NA
TGTGCCAGCTCACAAGACTTCACCTACGAGCAGTACTTC
CASSQDFTYEQYF
>TRBD1|TRBV19|TRBJ1-4|NA
TGTGCCAGCAGAAGACAGGGTGGGTCCCTTGCAACTAATGAAAAACTGTTTTTT
CASRRQGGSLATNEKLFF
>NA|TRBV2|TRBJ2-7|NA
TGTGCCAGCAGTCCCCTTCACGAGCAGTACTTC
CASSPLHEQYF
>NA|TRBV29-1|TRBJ2-3|NA
TGCAGCGTTGAAGACGGGGGGCAAAAGACAGATACGCAGTATTTT
CSVEDGGQKTDTQYF
>NA|TRBV19|TRBJ1-2|NA
TGTGCCAGTACTGGACAGAACTATGGCTACACCTTC
CASTGQNYGYTF
>NA|TRBV19|TRBJ2-1|NA
TGTGCCAGTAGTACGCAGGGGTCCTACAATGAGCAGTTCTTC
CASSTQGSYNEQFF
>TRBD1|TRBV6-5|TRBJ1-5|NA
TGTGCCAGCAGCGCGGACAGGGCTAGCAATCAGCCCCAGCATTTT
CASSADRASNQPQHF
>NA|TRBV5-1|TRBJ1-3|NA
TGCGCCAGCAGCTTGGCAGGGACTGGAAACACCATATATTTT
CASSLAGTGNTIYF
>NA|TRBV4-1|TRBJ1-4|NA
TGCGCCAGCAGCCAAGAGGGCCAACAGGCTTTGGAAAAACTGTTTTTT
CASSQEGQQALEKLFF
>NA|TRBV7-2|TRBJ2-7|NA
TGTGCCAGCAGCCCCTATGGACTCTACGAGCAGTACTTC
CASSPYGLYEQYF
>NA|TRBV6-5|TRBJ1-4|NA
TGTGCCAGCAGTCTCCAGGGGAGGGCTAATGAAAAACTGTTTTTT
CASSLQGRANEKLFF
>NA|TRBV3-1/TRBV3-2|TRBJ2-7|few
TGTGCCAGCAGCCAAGAAAGTCCCGGACGGCGCCCGGGGAACTCCTACGAGCAGTACTTC
CASSQESPGRRPGNSYEQYF
>TRBD1|TRBV2|TRBJ2-5|NA
TGTGCCAGCAGTCGTGGACAGGGGGCGCGGGAGACCCAGTACTTC
CASSRGQGARETQYF
>NA|TRBV29-1|TRBJ2-3|NA
TGCAGCGTTGAAGATCGGGTAGGAACAGATACGCAGTATTTT
CSVEDRVGTDTQYF
>NA|TRBV2|TRBJ1-3|NA
TGTGCCAGCAGGTCCAGGGGTCCCTCTGGAAACACCATATATTTT
CASRSRGPSGNTIYF
>TRBD1|TRBV7-2|TRBJ2-2|NA
TGTGCCAGCAGCTGGGACAGATCCACCGGGGAGCTGTTTTTT
CASSWDRSTGELFF
>NA|TRBV7-9|TRBJ1-1|NA
TGTGCCAGCAGCCCCCTAGCCCACACTGAAGCTTTCTTT
CASSPLAHTEAFF
>NA|TRBV25-1|TRBJ2-5|NA
TGTGCCAGCAGTACCCAGGAAGAGACCCAGTACTTC
CASSTQEETQYF
>NA|TRBV18|TRBJ1-6|NA
TGTGCCAGCTCACCAGGGAGCCATAATTCACCCCTCCACTTT
CASSPGSHNSPLHF
>TRBD1|TRBV30|TRBJ2-5|once
TGTGCCTGGAGTGCGAAGGACAGGGTACAAGAGACCCAGTACTTC
CAWSAKDRVQETQYF
>NA|TRBV5-4|TRBJ2-1|NA
TGTGCCAGCAGCTTGGGAGGGCCGACGAGCTCCTACAATGAGCAGTTCTTC
CASSLGGPTSSYNEQFF
>NA|TRBV5-1|TRBJ1-4|NA
TGCGCCAGCAGCTTGGAGGGCGGAGGGGCTGAAAAACTGTTTTTT
CASSLEGGGAEKLFF
>TRBD2|TRBV18|TRBJ2-3|few
TGTGCCAGCTCACTCGGACTAGGCACAGATACGCAGTATTTT
CASSLGLGTDTQYF
>NA|TRBV18|TRBJ2-2|NA
TGTGCCAGCTCACCACCGTCAGGGAACCGGGAGCTGTTTTTT
CASSPPSGNRELFF
>TRBD2|TRBV6-2/TRBV6-3|TRBJ2-5|NA
TGTGCCAGCAGTTACTGGGGCGGGGGGCCCAAGACCCAGTACTTC
CASSYWGGGPKTQYF
>NA|TRBV27|TRBJ1-5|NA
TGTGCCAGCAGCCACGAGGGTCTCAAAAATCAGCCCCAGCATTTT
CASSHEGLKNQPQHF
>NA|TRBV21-1|TRBJ2-7|once
TGTGCCAGCAGCAAAGGGACAGTTAACTCCTACGAGCAGTACTTC
CASSKGTVNSYEQYF
>TRBD1|TRBV5-5|TRBJ2-7|once
TGTGCCAGCAGCCGGGACAGGGCTGGCACCTACGAGCAGTACTTC
CASSRDRAGTYEQYF
>TRBD1|TRBV28|TRBJ2-3|NA
TGTGCCAGCAGTTTCACAGGGGGAACAGATACGCAGTATTTT
CASSFTGGTDTQYF
>NA|TRBV11-1|TRBJ1-3|NA
TGTGCCAGCAGCTTAGCCGCTGTCGGGAACACCATATATTTT
CASSLAAVGNTIYF
>NA|TRBV4-1|TRBJ2-1|NA
TGCGCCAGCAGCCAACAGACAGCGTTTGACAATGAGCAGTTCTTC
CASSQQTAFDNEQFF
>TRBD2|TRBV24-1|TRBJ2-5|NA
TGTGCCACCTCCGGGACTAGCGGGAGGCCGCACCAAGAGACCCAGTACTTC
CATSGTSGRPHQETQYF
>TRBD2|TRBV4-1|TRBJ2-5|many
TGCGCCAGCAGCCAAGTCACAGCGGGGGGCCAAGAGACCCAGTACTTC
CASSQVTAGGQETQYF
>TRBD1|TRBV7-9|TRBJ1-2|NA
TGTGCCAGCAGCAGCGCTGGGACAGGACATCATGGCTACACCTTC
CASSSAGTGHHGYTF
>NA|TRBV10-3|TRBJ2-7|NA
TGTGCCATCAGTCCTGTATCCGGCGGCGAGCAGTACTTC
CAISPVSGGEQYF
>NA|TRBV18|TRBJ1-1|NA
TGTGCCAGCTCACCATTTCGGGACACTGAAGCTTTCTTT
CASSPFRDTEAFF
>TRBD2|TRBV9|TRBJ2-1|NA
TGTGCCAGCAGCGCTAGCGGGGACCTCTACAATGAGCAGTTCTTC
CASSASGDLYNEQFF
>NA|TRBV6-5|TRBJ1-1|few
TGTGCCAGCAGTTCCGACATATCGGCTGAAGCTTTCTTT
CASSSDISAEAFF
>NA|TRBV24-1|TRBJ2-3|NA
TGTGCCACCAGCTCTCAACGTAGGGGGAGTAGCACAGATACGCAGTATTTT
CATSSQRRGSSTDTQYF
>NA|TRBV7-8|TRBJ2-1|NA
TGTGCCAGCAGCCCGACCGGACTCCCAAGTAATGAGCAGTTCTTC
CASSPTGLPSNEQFF
>NA|TRBV5-5|TRBJ1-2|NA
TGTGCCAGCAGCTTGGCAGGGTCCACTAACTATGGCTACACCTTC
CASSLAGSTNYGYTF
>TRBD1|TRBV7-6|TRBJ1-5|NA
TGTGCCAGCAGCTTAGGACAGGGGAGCAATCAGCCCCAGCATTTT
CASSLGQGSNQPQHF
>TRBD2|TRBV27|TRBJ2-7|NA
TGTGCCAGCAGCCACACGGGCGGGAGGTCCCTCGAGCAGTACTTC
CASSHTGGRSLEQYF
>NA|TRBV18|TRBJ2-1|NA
TGTGCCAGCTCACCTACCGGACAGCTATACAATGAGCAGTTCTTC
CASSPTGQLYNEQFF
>NA|TRBV30|TRBJ2-3|NA
TGTGCCTGGAGTGTGGGGACAAATACGCAGTATTTT
CAWSVGTNTQYF
>TRBD1|TRBV7-2|TRBJ2-2|NA
TGTGCCAGCAGCCCGCACAGGGGGCCGGCGAACACCGGGGAGCTGTTTTTT
CASSPHRGPANTGELFF
>NA|TRBV4-3|TRBJ1-3|once
TGCGCCAGCAGCCAAGATGAGGGATGGGGGCTGTCTGGAAACACCATATATTTT
CASSQDEGWGLSGNTIYF
>TRBD1|TRBV28|TRBJ1-2|NA
TGTGCCAGCAGCCTTAGGAGAGGGGGCGATCGCTACACCTTC
CASSLRRGGDRYTF
>TRBD1|TRBV5-6|TRBJ1-3|NA
TGTGCCAGCAGCACGGACAGGCCCTTCTCTGGAAACACCATATATTTT
CASSTDRPFSGNTIYF
>TRBD2|TRBV4-2|TRBJ2-2|NA
TGTGCCAGCAGCCAAGGGACCGGGACTAGCGGCACCGGGGAGCTGTTTTTT
CASSQGTGTSGTGELFF